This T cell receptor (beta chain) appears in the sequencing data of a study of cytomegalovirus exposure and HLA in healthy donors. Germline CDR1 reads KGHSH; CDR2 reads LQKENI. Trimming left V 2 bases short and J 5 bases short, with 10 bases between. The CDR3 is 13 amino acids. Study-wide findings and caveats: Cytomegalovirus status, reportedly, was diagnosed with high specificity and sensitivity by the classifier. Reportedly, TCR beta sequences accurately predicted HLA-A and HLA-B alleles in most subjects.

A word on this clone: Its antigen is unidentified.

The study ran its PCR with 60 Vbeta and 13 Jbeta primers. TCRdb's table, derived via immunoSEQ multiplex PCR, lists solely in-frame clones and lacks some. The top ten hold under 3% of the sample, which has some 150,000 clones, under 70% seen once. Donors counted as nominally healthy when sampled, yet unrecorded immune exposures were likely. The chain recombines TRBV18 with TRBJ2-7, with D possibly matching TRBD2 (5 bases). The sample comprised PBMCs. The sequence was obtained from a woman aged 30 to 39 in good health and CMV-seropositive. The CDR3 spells CASSPTLGDEQYF. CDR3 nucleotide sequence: TGTGCCAGCTCACCAACACTAGGCGACGAGCAGTACTTC.